This T cell receptor (beta chain) comes out of a study of shared T cell receptors in the human thymus. Assay: immunoSEQ multiplex PCR; the TCRdb copy retains only in-frame clones and omits some. The repertoire has hundreds of thousands of clones, approximately 90% of them found once; the top ten carry 0.01%. This CDR3 is 15 amino acids long. Trimming pared 3 bases from V and 4 bases from J, leaving 15 bases between. Looked up from germline, CDR1 is SNHLY and CDR2 is FYNNEI. Separately, the same data were catalogued under a study of human thymus T cells. As that report states: Obtained as resections during corrective heart surgery, the thymus tissue was then studied. Overlap was high between thymic repertoires from unrelated individuals, as reported in related research.

The chain recombines TRBV2 with TRBJ1-2; no clear D gene. This sequence was found in a boy under two years old with a congenital heart defect. What was sequenced was thymocytes. CDR3 loop: CASSDRGMETYGYTF. CDR3 nucleotide sequence: TGTGCCAGCAGTGATAGAGGGATGGAGACCTATGGCTACACCTTC.